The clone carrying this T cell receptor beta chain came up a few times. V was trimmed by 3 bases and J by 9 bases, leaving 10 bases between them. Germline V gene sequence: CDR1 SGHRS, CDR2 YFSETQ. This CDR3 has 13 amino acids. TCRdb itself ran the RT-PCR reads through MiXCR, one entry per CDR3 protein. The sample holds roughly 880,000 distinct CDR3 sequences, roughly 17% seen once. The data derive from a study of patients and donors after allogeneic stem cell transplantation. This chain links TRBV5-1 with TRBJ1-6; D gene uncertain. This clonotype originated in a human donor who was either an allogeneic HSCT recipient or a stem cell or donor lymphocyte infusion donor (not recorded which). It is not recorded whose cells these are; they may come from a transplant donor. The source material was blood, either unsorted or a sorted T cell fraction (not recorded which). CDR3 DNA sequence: TGCGCCAGCAGCTCGGAAAGGGTTTCACCCCTCCACTTT. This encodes CASSSERVSPLHF.